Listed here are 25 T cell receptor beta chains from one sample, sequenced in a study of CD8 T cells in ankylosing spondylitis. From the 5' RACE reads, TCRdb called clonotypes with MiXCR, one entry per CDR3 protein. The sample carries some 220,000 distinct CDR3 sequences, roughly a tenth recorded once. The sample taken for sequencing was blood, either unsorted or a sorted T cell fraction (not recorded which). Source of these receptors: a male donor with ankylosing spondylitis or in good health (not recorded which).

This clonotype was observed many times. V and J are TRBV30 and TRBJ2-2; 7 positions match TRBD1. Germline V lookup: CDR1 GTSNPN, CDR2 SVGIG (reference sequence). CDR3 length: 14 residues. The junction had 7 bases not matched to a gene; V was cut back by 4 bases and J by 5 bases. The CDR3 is CAWTTGTDTGELFF. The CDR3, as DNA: TGTGCCTGGACCACCGGGACAGATACCGGGGAGCTGTTTTTT.

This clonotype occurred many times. The CDR3, as DNA: TGTGCCACCACCGGGACAGGGTTTATGAACACTGAAGCTTTCTTT. Translation gives CATTGTGFMNTEAFF. The rearrangement uses TRBV10-3 and TRBJ1-1; TRBD1 agrees at 9 bases. The CDR3 extends over 15 amino acids. V lost 10 bases, J lost 0 bases, and 9 bases stayed unmatched. Germline-derived CDR1 and CDR2 are ENHRY and SYGVKD.

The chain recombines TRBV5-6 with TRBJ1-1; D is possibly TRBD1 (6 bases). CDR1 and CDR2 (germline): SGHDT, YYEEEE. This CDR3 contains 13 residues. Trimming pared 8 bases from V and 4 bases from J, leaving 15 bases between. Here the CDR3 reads CARGPGVSTEAFF. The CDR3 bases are TGTGCCAGGGGCCCAGGGGTATCCACTGAAGCTTTCTTT.

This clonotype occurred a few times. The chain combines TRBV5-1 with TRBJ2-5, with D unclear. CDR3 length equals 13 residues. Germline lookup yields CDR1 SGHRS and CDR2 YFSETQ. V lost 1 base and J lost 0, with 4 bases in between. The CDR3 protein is CASSLSHQETQYF. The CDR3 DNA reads TGCGCCAGCAGCTTGTCCCACCAAGAGACCCAGTACTTC.

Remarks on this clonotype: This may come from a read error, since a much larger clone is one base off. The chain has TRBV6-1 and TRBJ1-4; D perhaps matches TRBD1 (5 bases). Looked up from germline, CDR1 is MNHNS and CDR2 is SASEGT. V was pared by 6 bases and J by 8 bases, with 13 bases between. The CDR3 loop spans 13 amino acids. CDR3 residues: CASRVGTVEKLFF. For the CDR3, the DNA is TGTGCCAGCAGGGTGGGGACGGTGGAAAAACTGTTTTTT.

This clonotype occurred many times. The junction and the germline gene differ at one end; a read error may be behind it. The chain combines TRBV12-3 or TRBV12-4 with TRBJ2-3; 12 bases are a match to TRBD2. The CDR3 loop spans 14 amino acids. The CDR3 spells CASSLRQTSGGRNF. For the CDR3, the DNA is TGTGCCAGCAGTTTACGACAGACTAGCGGGGGCCGTAATTTT.

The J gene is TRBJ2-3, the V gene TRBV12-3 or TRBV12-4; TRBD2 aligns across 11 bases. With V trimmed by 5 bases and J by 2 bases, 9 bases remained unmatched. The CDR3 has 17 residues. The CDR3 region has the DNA TGTGCCAGCAGTCCGTATAGCGGGGGGGACGCCACAGATACGCAGTATTTT. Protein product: CASSPYSGGDATDTQYF.

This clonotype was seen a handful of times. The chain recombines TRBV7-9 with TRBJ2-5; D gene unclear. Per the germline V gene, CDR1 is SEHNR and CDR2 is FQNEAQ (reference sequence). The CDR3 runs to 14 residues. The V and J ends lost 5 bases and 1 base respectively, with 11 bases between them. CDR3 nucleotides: TGTGCCAGCAGCCCCCTGGCAGCCCAAGAGACCCAGTACTTC. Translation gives CASSPLAAQETQYF.

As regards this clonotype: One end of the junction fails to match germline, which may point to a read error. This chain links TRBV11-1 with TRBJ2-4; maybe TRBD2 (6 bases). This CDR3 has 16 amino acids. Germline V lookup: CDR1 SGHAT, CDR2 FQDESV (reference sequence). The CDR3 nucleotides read TGTACCAGCAGCTTAGTTACCGGGAGAGGGATAAACATTCAGTACTTC. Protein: CTSSLVTGRGINIQYF.

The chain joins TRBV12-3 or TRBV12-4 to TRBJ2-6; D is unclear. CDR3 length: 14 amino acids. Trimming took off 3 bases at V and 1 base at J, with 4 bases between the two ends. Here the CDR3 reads CASSFGSGANVLTF. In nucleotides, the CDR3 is TGTGCCAGCAGTTTCGGATCTGGGGCCAACGTCCTGACTTTC.

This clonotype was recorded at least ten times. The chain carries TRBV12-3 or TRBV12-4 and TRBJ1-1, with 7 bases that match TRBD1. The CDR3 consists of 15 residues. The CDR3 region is CALLQGQRFNTEAFF. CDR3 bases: TGTGCTCTATTACAGGGGCAGAGGTTTAACACTGAAGCTTTCTTT.

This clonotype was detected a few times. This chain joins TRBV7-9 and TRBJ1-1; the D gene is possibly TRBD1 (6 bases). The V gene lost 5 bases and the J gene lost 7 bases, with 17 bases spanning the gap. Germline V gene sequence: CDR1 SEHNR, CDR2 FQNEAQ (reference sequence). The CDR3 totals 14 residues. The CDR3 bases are TGTGCCAGCAGCGCCGATGGGCAGGGGATTGAAGCTTTCTTT. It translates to CASSADGQGIEAFF.

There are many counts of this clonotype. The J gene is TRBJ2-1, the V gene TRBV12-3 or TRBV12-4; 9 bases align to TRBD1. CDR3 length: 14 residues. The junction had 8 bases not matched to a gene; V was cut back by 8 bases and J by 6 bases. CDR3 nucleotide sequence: TGTGCCAGCTCCGATGGGACAGGGTCCAATGAGCAGTTCTTC. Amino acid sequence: CASSDGTGSNEQFF.

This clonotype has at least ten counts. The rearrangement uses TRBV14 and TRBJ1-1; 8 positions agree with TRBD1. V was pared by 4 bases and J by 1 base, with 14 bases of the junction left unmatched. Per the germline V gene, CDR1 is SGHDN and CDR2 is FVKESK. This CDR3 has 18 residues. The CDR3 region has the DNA TGTGCCAGCAGCCCCTCCTGGACAGGGTGGATGGAGAACACTGAAGCTTTCTTT. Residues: CASSPSWTGWMENTEAFF.

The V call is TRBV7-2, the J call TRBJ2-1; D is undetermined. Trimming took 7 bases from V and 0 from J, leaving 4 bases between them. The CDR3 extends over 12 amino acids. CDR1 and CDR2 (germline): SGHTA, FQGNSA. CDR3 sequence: CASTDSYNEQFF. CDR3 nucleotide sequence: TGTGCCAGCACCGACTCCTACAATGAGCAGTTCTTC. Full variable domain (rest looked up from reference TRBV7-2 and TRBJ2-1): GAGVSQSPSNKVTEKGKDVELRCDPISGHTALYWYRQSLGQGLEFLIYFQGNSAPDKSGLPSDRFSAERTGGSVSTLTIQRTQQEDSAVYLCASTDSYNEQFFGPGTRLTVL.

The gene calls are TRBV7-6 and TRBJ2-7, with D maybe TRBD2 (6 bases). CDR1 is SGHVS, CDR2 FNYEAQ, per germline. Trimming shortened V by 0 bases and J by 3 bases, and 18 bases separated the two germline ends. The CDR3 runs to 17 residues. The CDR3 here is CASSLAGGVGAIYEQYF. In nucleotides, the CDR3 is TGTGCCAGCAGCTTAGCCGGAGGGGTGGGCGCCATCTACGAGCAGTACTTC.

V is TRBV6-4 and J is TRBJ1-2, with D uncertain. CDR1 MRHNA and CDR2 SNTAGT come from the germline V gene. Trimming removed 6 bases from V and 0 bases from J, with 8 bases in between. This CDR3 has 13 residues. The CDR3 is CASRDGSNYGYTF. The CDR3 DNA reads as TGTGCCAGCAGGGACGGCTCTAACTATGGCTACACCTTC.

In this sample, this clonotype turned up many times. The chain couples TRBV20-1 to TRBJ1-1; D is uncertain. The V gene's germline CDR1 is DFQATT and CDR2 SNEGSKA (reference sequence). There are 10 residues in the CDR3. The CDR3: CLRGITEAFF. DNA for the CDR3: TGCCTCCGAGGGATCACTGAAGCTTTCTTT.

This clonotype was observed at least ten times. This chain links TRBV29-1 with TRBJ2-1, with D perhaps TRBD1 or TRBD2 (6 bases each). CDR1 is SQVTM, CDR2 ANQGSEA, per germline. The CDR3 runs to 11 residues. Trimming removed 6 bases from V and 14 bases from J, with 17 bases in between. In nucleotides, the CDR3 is TGCAGCGTGGAGGGGGGTGGAAAAAAGTTCTTC. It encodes CSVEGGGKKFF.

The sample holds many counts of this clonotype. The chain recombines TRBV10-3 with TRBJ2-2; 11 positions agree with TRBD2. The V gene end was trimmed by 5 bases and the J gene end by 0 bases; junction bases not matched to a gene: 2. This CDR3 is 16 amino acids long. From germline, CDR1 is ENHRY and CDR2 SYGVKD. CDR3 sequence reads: CAISWTSGSNTGELFF. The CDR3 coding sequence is TGTGCCATCAGTTGGACTAGCGGGTCGAACACCGGGGAGCTGTTTTTT.

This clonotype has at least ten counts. The CDR3 DNA reads as TGTGCCAGCAGGACCGAAGAACCAGATACGCAGTATTTT. Translated, it gives CASRTEEPDTQYF. This sequence joins TRBV12-3 or TRBV12-4 and TRBJ2-3, with D hard to call. V was trimmed by 6 bases and J by 4 bases, leaving 11 bases between them. The CDR3 consists of 13 residues.

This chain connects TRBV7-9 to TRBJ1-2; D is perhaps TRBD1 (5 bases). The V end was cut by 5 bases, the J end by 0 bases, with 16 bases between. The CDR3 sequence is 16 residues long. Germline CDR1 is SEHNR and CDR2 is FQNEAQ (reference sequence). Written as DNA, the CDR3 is TGTGCCAGCAGCACCAGCCGGGACGTAGCTAACTATGGCTACACCTTC. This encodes CASSTSRDVANYGYTF.

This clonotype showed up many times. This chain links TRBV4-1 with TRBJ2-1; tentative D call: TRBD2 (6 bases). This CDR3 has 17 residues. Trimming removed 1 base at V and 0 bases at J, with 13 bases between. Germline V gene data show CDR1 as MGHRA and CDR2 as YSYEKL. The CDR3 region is CASSQVGSGVSYNEQFF. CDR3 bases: TGCGCCAGCAGCCAAGTGGGGTCGGGGGTCTCCTACAATGAGCAGTTCTTC.

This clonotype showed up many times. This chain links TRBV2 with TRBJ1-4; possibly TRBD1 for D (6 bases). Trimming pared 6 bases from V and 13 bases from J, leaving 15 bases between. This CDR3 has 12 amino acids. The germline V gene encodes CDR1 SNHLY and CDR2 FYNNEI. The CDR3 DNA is TGTGCCAGCAGAGGCGCAGGGGTAGGACTGTTTTTT. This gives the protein CASRGAGVGLFF. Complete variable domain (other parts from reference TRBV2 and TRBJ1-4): EPEVTQTPSHQVTQMGQEVILRCVPISNHLYFYWYRQILGQKVEFLVSFYNNEISEKSEIFDDQFSVERPDGSNFTLKIRSTKLEDSAMYFCASRGAGVGLFFGSGTQLSVL.

CDR3 DNA sequence: TGTGCCAGCAGGGCCCTTGGGCTACCGTACAATGAGCAGTTCTTC. The encoded protein is CASRALGLPYNEQFF. V gene TRBV14 combines with J gene TRBJ2-1, with D unresolved. The germline CDR1 and CDR2 sequences are SGHDN and FVKESK. With 6 bases removed from V and 4 bases from J, the gap between germline ends came to 16 bases. This CDR3 comprises 15 residues.